Here is one T cell receptor beta chain with its context. The data stem from a study of blood T cell repertoires in COVID-19. As for the study in general: Nucleic acid was either cDNA or gDNA, and it came from T cells, B-cell-depleted T cells, or PBMCs.

V lost 0 bases and J lost 7, with 10 bases in between. The germline V gene has CDR1 LGHNA and CDR2 YSLEER. CDR3 size: 15 residues. A Seattle source enrolled patients during active infection and followed them longitudinally. In the original analysis: Using reference gene primer amplification, nucleated cell counts were estimated. The method was immunoSEQ multiplex PCR; TCRdb's version includes in-frame clones alone and lacks a portion of them. D and trimming were read from the DNA, whereas the V and J calls and clone size are those reported in that table. The sample lists approximately 170,000 clones, 90% to 95% seen once, with roughly 2% in the top ten.

The V and J genes are TRBV4-3 and TRBJ1-6; D is unresolved. The sample comprised peripheral blood. The sequence came from a woman aged 55-69 years with COVID-19, enrolled during active disease. CDR3 in DNA: TGCGCCAGCAGCCAAGAGGAGGGATTGAATTCACCCCTCCACTTT. Translated, it gives CASSQEEGLNSPLHF.